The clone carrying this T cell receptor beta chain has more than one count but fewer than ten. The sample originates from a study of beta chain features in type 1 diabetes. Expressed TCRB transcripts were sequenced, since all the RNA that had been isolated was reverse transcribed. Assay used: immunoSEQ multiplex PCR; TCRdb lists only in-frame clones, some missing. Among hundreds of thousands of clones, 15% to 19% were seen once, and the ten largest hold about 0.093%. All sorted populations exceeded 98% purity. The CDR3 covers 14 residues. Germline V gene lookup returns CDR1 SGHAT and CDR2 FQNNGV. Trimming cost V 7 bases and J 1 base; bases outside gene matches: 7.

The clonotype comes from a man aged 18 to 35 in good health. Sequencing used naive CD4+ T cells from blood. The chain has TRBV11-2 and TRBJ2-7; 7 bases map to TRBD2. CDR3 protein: CASTRGGISYEQYF. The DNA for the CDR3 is TGTGCCAGCACTAGGGGAGGGATTTCCTACGAGCAGTACTTC.